Following are 11 T cell receptor beta chains from one sample sequenced in a study of shared clonotypes between healthy human individuals. Libraries were prepared by immunoSEQ multiplex PCR; TCRdb keeps only in-frame clonotypes and omits some of them. The sample has nearly 1,000,000 clones; 76% are singletons. Sequencing input: memory CD4+ T cells sorted from blood. As for subset: CD45RA-negative fraction. Every receptor here comes from a man aged 18 to 29 in good health.

This clone showed up just once. The CDR3 sequence is CASSFGQTNSGNTIYF. The CDR3 nucleotides are TGCGCCAGCAGCTTTGGGCAGACCAACTCTGGAAACACCATATATTTT. J is TRBJ1-3 and V is TRBV5-1; no firm D call. Per germline, CDR1 SGHRS and CDR2 YFSETQ. CDR3 length: 16 amino acids. V dropped 2 bases and J dropped 0 bases, with 12 bases sitting between them.

V usage is TRBV11-2 and J usage is TRBJ2-1; possibly TRBD1 for D (5 bases). CDR1 and CDR2 from the germline V gene are SGHAT and FQNNGV. The CDR3 has 15 amino acids. V lost 3 bases and J lost 3, with 12 bases in between. The CDR3 loop is CASSLGQHYYNEQFF. The CDR3 nucleotides are TGTGCCAGCAGCTTGGGGCAACATTACTACAATGAGCAGTTCTTC.

The table lists this clone with a few counts. The chain uses TRBV2 and TRBJ2-7; no clear D gene. The CDR3 length is 11 residues. The germline V gene encodes CDR1 SNHLY and CDR2 FYNNEI. Trimming removed 4 bases at V and 7 bases at J, with 8 bases between. The CDR3 sequence: CASSVYGEQYF. The CDR3 nucleotides read TGTGCCAGCAGTGTTTATGGTGAGCAGTACTTC. Full variable domain (outside the CDR3, taken from reference TRBV2 and TRBJ2-7): EPEVTQTPSHQVTQMGQEVILRCVPISNHLYFYWYRQILGQKVEFLVSFYNNEISEKSEIFDDQFSVERPDGSNFTLKIRSTKLEDSAMYFCASSVYGEQYFGPGTRLTVT.

This sequence joins TRBV12-5 and TRBJ2-5; 11 positions match TRBD2. The CDR3 spans 14 residues. Germline V gene lookup returns CDR1 LGHNT and CDR2 FRNRAP. After removal of 7 bases from V and 3 bases from J, the junction contained 4 bases not matched to a gene. This chain's CDR3 is CASARGLAEETQYF. The CDR3, as DNA: TGTGCTAGTGCCCGGGGACTAGCGGAAGAGACCCAGTACTTC. Supplemented by reference TRBV12-5 and TRBJ2-5, the full variable domain reads DARVTQTPRHKVTEMGQEVTMRCQPILGHNTVFWYRQTMMQGLELLAYFRNRAPLDDSGMPKDRFSAEMPDATLATLKIQPSEPRDSAVYFCASARGLAEETQYFGPGTRLLVL.

This clone was seen many times. The CDR3 DNA follows: TGTGCCAGCACGGGGGACTACGAGCAGTACTTC. This codes for CASTGDYEQYF. The genes are TRBV2 and TRBJ2-7; possible D gene TRBD2, 6 bases. The germline CDR1 and CDR2 sequences are SNHLY and FYNNEI. V shed 7 bases and J shed 3 bases, with 7 bases lying between them. The CDR3 loop spans 11 amino acids. Variable domain in full (rest from reference TRBV2 and TRBJ2-7): EPEVTQTPSHQVTQMGQEVILRCVPISNHLYFYWYRQILGQKVEFLVSFYNNEISEKSEIFDDQFSVERPDGSNFTLKIRSTKLEDSAMYFCASTGDYEQYFGPGTRLTVT.

The chain combines TRBV6-5 with TRBJ2-7; tentative D call: TRBD2 (6 bases). Germline CDR1 is MNHEY and CDR2 is SVGAGI. This CDR3 is built from 15 residues. V shed 5 bases and J shed 0 bases, with 14 bases lying between them. The DNA of the CDR3 is TGTGCCAGCAGTGGGCGGGACTTAAGCTCCTACGAGCAGTACTTC. This encodes CASSGRDLSSYEQYF.

The chain has TRBV28 and TRBJ1-2; D perhaps matches TRBD1 (5 bases). The CDR3 is made up of 14 amino acids. Germline CDR1 is MDHEN and CDR2 is SYDVKM. The V end lost 4 bases, the J end lost 4 bases, and 13 bases lay between the germline ends. CDR3 region: CASSSAEQGYGYTF. The CDR3 DNA reads TGTGCCAGCAGTTCGGCGGAGCAGGGCTATGGCTACACCTTC.

The chain combines TRBV18 with TRBJ1-1, with a weak D call TRBD1 (5 bases). Trimming took off 3 bases at V and 0 bases at J, with 14 bases between the two ends. The CDR3 covers 16 residues. Germline CDR1 KGHSH, CDR2 LQKENI. The CDR3: CASSPTGGNLNTEAFF. The CDR3 DNA is TGTGCCAGCTCACCTACCGGGGGTAATTTGAACACTGAAGCTTTCTTT.

This clone was observed a single time. The genes are TRBV5-1 and TRBJ2-2, with TRBD2 as a possible D gene (6 bases). CDR1 and CDR2 (germline): SGHRS, YFSETQ. There are 14 residues in the CDR3. Trimming took off 6 bases at V and 0 bases at J, with 9 bases between the two ends. Here the CDR3 reads CASTTGANTGELFF. DNA for the CDR3: TGCGCCAGCACTACGGGGGCGAACACCGGGGAGCTGTTTTTT.

V and J are TRBV6-6 and TRBJ1-2; 9 positions match TRBD1. The germline CDR1 and CDR2 sequences are MNHNY and SVGAGI (reference sequence). V gave up 4 bases and J gave up 5 bases; unmatched junction bases: 8. The CDR3 extends over 15 amino acids. CDR3 region: CASSSGDRVIYGYTF. The CDR3, as DNA: TGTGCCAGCAGTTCCGGGGACAGGGTGATATATGGCTACACCTTC.

The V call is TRBV28, the J call TRBJ1-2; TRBD1 might be the D (6 bases). Per the germline V gene, CDR1 is MDHEN and CDR2 is SYDVKM. This CDR3 is 15 amino acids long. The V end was cut by 2 bases, the J end by 2 bases, with 12 bases between. The CDR3 nucleotides are TGTGCCAGCAGTTTACCCCTAACAGGGAACTATGGCTACACCTTC. Encoded protein: CASSLPLTGNYGYTF.